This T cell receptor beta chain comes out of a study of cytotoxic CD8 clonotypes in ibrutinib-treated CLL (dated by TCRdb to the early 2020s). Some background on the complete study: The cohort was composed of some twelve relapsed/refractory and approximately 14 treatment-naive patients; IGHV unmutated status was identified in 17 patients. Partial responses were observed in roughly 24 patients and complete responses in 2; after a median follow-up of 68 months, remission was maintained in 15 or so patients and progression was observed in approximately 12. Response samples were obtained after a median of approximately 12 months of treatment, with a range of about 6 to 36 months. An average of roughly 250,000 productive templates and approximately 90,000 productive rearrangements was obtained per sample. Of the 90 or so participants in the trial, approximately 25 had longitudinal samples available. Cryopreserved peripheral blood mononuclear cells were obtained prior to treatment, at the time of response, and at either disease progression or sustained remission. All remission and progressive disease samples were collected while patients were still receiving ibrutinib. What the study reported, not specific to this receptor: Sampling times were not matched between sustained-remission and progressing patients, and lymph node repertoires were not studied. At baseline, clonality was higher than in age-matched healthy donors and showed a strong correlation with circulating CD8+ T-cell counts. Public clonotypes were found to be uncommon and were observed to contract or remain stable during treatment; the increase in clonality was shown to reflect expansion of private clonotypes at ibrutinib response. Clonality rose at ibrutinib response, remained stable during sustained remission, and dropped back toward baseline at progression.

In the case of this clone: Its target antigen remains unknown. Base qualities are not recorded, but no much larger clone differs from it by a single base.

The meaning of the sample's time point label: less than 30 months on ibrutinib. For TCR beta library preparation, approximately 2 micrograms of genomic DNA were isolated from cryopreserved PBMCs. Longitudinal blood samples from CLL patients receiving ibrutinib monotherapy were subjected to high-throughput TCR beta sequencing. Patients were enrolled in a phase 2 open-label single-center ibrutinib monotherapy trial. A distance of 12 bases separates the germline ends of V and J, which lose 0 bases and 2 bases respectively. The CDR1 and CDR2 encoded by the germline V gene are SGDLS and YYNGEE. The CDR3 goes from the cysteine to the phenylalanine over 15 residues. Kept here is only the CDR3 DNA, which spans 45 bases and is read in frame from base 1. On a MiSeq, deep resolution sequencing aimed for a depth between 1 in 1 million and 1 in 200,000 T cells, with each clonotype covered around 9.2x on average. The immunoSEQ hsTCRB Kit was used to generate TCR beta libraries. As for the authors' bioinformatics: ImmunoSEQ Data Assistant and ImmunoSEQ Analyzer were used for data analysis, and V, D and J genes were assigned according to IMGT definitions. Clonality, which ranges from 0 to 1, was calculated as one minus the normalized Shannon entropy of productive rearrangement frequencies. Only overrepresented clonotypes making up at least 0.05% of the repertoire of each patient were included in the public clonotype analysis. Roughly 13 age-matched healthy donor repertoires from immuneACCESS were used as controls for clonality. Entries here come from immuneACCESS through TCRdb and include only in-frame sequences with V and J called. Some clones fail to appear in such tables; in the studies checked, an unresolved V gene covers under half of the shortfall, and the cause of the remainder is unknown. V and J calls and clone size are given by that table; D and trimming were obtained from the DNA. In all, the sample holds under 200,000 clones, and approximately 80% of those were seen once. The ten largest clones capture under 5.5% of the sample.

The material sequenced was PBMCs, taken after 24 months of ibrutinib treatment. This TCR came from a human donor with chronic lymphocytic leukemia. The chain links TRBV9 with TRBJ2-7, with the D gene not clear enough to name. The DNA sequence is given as TGTGCCAGCAGCGTAGAAGGTCAGGCCACCTACGAGCAGTACTTC. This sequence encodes CASSVEGQATYEQYF.